The 27 T cell receptor beta chains listed next were all sequenced from one sample in a study of blood T cell repertoires in COVID-19. Assay used: immunoSEQ multiplex PCR; TCRdb lists only in-frame clones, some missing. The table records about 130,000 clones, about 86% of them present only once. Sequencing was done on a sample of PBMCs or T cells enriched from blood (not recorded which). The origin of the receptors is a woman in her 50s who had recovered from COVID-19.

The CDR3 nucleotides are TGTGCCAGCAGCTTAGCGCGGTTGGCCGCCCTCCAAGAGACCCAGTACTTC. Its protein is CASSLARLAALQETQYF. The genes are TRBV7-8 and TRBJ2-5; D is uncertain. The germline CDR1 and CDR2 sequences are SGHVS and FQNEAQ. The CDR3 consists of 17 residues. V gave up 0 bases and J gave up 1 base, with 15 bases separating them.

This rearrangement joins TRBV9 to TRBJ1-1, with 8 bases lining up with TRBD1. CDR1 is SGDLS, CDR2 YYNGEE, per germline. The CDR3 extends over 18 amino acids. J lost 4 bases, V lost 0 bases, and 14 bases had no gene match. This chain's CDR3 is CASSVGRGAITGGTEAFF. The DNA for the CDR3 is TGTGCCAGCAGCGTAGGACGGGGCGCAATAACAGGGGGCACTGAAGCTTTCTTT.

The chain is built from TRBV30 and TRBJ1-1; possible D gene TRBD1, 5 bases. Germline V gene data show CDR1 as GTSNPN and CDR2 as SVGIG (reference sequence). CDR3 length equals 14 residues. Trimming took off 0 bases at V and 5 bases at J, with 13 bases between the two ends. CDR3 coding DNA: TGTGCCTGGAGTGTAGATGGGGGAGGGACTGAAGCTTTCTTT. Its protein is CAWSVDGGGTEAFF.

V usage is TRBV3-1 (or the pseudogene TRBV3-2) and J usage is TRBJ1-2; tentatively, D is TRBD1 (5 bases). CDR3 length: 14 residues. The germline V gene encodes CDR1 LGHDT and CDR2 YNNKEL (reference sequence). The V gene lost 3 bases and the J gene lost 6 bases, with 14 bases spanning the gap. CDR3 coding DNA: TGTGCCAGCAGCCAGGGGCAGAAGTCTCATGGCTACACCTTC. Residues: CASSQGQKSHGYTF.

The chain employs TRBV27 and TRBJ2-2; 7 bases map to TRBD2. Germline V CDR1 and CDR2: MNHEY, SMNVEV (reference sequence). The V and J ends lost 4 bases and 1 base, in that order; junction bases with no gene match: 6. This CDR3 contains 16 residues. The chain's CDR3 is CASSSAWEGNTGELFF. The CDR3 coding sequence is TGTGCCAGCAGTTCCGCCTGGGAGGGGAACACCGGGGAGCTGTTTTTT.

The CDR3 DNA follows: TGTGCCAGCTCAGGACAGGGAAGAACCGGGGAGCTGTTTTTT. Protein: CASSGQGRTGELFF. The rearrangement links TRBV25-1 to TRBJ2-2; 8 bases map to TRBD1. Germline V gene lookup returns CDR1 MGHDK and CDR2 SYGVNS. The ends lost 8 bases at V and 5 bases at J; junction bases unmatched: 7. The CDR3 runs to 14 residues.

The rearrangement uses TRBV7-2 and TRBJ2-7; D might be TRBD1 (6 bases). CDR3 length equals 15 residues. The V gene's germline CDR1 is SGHTA and CDR2 FQGNSA. V was shortened by 8 bases and J by 3 bases, with 20 bases between the two germline ends. This chain's CDR3 is CASQLTSDRFYEQYF. The CDR3 DNA is TGTGCCAGCCAACTAACTTCGGACAGATTCTACGAGCAGTACTTC.

The chain uses TRBV7-2 and TRBJ2-7; D is unresolved. Per germline, CDR1 SGHTA and CDR2 FQGNSA. CDR3 length equals 14 residues. V was clipped by 1 base and J by 0 bases, with 7 bases between them. The CDR3 sequence is CASSLGSGSYEQYF. Written as DNA, the CDR3 is TGTGCCAGCAGCTTAGGGAGTGGCTCCTACGAGCAGTACTTC. Filled out from reference TRBV7-2 and TRBJ2-7, the complete variable domain reads GAGVSQSPSNKVTEKGKDVELRCDPISGHTALYWYRQSLGQGLEFLIYFQGNSAPDKSGLPSDRFSAERTGGSVSTLTIQRTQQEDSAVYLCASSLGSGSYEQYFGPGTRLTVT.

This clone was recorded only once. The chain joins TRBV4-3 to TRBJ1-2, with TRBD1 identical over 7 bases. The CDR3 runs 17 residues. The germline CDR1 and CDR2 sequences are LGHNA and YSLEER. The ends lost 3 bases at V and 8 bases at J; junction bases unmatched: 18. CDR3 residues: CASSHSTGYEGRLGYTF. The CDR3 bases are TGCGCCAGCAGCCATTCGACAGGGTATGAGGGGCGATTAGGCTACACCTTC.

This rearrangement joins TRBV7-2 to TRBJ2-5, with D unresolved. The CDR3 is 13 residues long. CDR1 and CDR2 (germline): SGHTA, FQGNSA. The germline V and J ends were trimmed by 5 bases and 0 bases, with 7 bases remaining between them. CDR3 bases: TGTGCCAGCAGCCCGTCTTACCAAGAGACCCAGTACTTC. Translating it yields CASSPSYQETQYF.

The V call is TRBV30, the J call TRBJ1-2; D is perhaps TRBD1 (5 bases). V was shortened by 0 bases and J by 8 bases, with 10 bases between the two germline ends. The CDR3 extends over 12 amino acids. Germline CDR1 and CDR2: GTSNPN and SVGIG (reference sequence). This CDR3 is CAWSVDSKGYTF. In nucleotides, the CDR3 is TGTGCCTGGAGTGTAGACAGTAAGGGCTACACCTTC.

The chain joins TRBV24-1 to TRBJ1-1, with D tentatively TRBD1 (6 bases). This CDR3 region has 15 residues. Deletions cut 1 base from V and 1 base from J, with 9 bases between. Germline assignment: CDR1 KGHDR and CDR2 SFDVKD. CDR3 nucleotides: TGTGCCACCAGTGATTTAAGGGGGGGGAACACTGAAGCTTTCTTT. Amino acids: CATSDLRGGNTEAFF.

The chain combines TRBV3-1 (or the pseudogene TRBV3-2) with TRBJ2-7; 9 nucleotides match TRBD1. The CDR3 extends over 16 amino acids. Germline assignment: CDR1 LGHDT and CDR2 YNNKEL (reference sequence). V trimming: 6 bases; J trimming: 4 bases; junction bases outside the gene matches: 13. CDR3 sequence reads: CASSNPLGTGPYEQYF. CDR3 nucleotides: TGTGCCAGCAGTAATCCACTGGGGACAGGGCCATACGAGCAGTACTTC.

The gene calls are TRBV7-9 and TRBJ2-1; 9 bases align to TRBD1. V shed 5 bases, J shed 5 bases, and the junction held 10 bases outside the gene matches. Germline CDR1 is SEHNR and CDR2 is FQNEAQ (reference sequence). The CDR3 has 16 residues. CDR3 amino acids: CASSPREQGANNEQFF. As DNA, the CDR3 is TGTGCCAGCAGCCCTCGGGAACAGGGGGCCAACAATGAGCAGTTCTTC.

This chain links TRBV3-1 (or the pseudogene TRBV3-2) with TRBJ1-1; no clear D gene. Trimming pared 2 bases from V and 7 bases from J, leaving 14 bases between. Germline loops: CDR1 LGHDT, CDR2 YNNKEL (reference sequence). The CDR3 is 14 amino acids. The CDR3 region has the DNA TGTGCCAGCAGCCAATTTCGAGGTATTGATGAAGCTTTCTTT. Translated, it gives CASSQFRGIDEAFF.

The chain joins TRBV7-6 to TRBJ1-2; TRBD1 is a possible D gene (5 bases). Germline lookup yields CDR1 SGHVS and CDR2 FNYEAQ. V shed 6 bases and J shed 5 bases, with 16 bases lying between them. The CDR3 runs 14 residues. The CDR3 loop reads CASSPDSLGYGYTF. The CDR3 nucleotides are TGTGCCAGCAGTCCAGACAGCCTGGGGTATGGCTACACCTTC.

The V gene is TRBV20-1, the J gene TRBJ2-5; D is unresolved. The CDR3 is made up of 11 amino acids. Germline-derived CDR1 and CDR2 are DFQATT and SNEGSKA (reference sequence). The CDR3 is CGAPVQETQYF. The CDR3, as DNA: TGCGGAGCCCCAGTACAAGAGACCCAGTACTTC.

The V gene is TRBV19, the J gene TRBJ2-7, with TRBD2 matching over 12 bases. After removal of 3 bases from V and 4 bases from J, the junction contained 7 bases not matched to a gene. There are 16 residues in the CDR3. Germline V gene lookup returns CDR1 LNHDA and CDR2 SQIVND (reference sequence). The CDR3 region is CASSMGTGLAGYEQYF. DNA for the CDR3: TGTGCCAGTAGTATGGGGACTGGACTAGCGGGGTACGAGCAGTACTTC.

The gene calls are TRBV24-1 and TRBJ2-1, with 7 bases matching TRBD2. The ends lost 2 bases at V and 3 bases at J; junction bases unmatched: 3. In germline, CDR1 is KGHDR, CDR2 SFDVKD. The CDR3 length is 15 residues. This CDR3 is CATSDSAGVYNEQFF. The CDR3, as DNA: TGTGCCACCAGTGATTCGGCGGGGGTCTACAATGAGCAGTTCTTC.

The V call is TRBV30, the J call TRBJ2-2; TRBD1 agrees at 11 bases. Losses at the gene ends were 4 bases for V and 4 bases for J; bases not matched to a gene: 2. CDR1 is GTSNPN and CDR2 is SVGIG in the germline V gene (reference sequence). CDR3 size: 14 residues. In DNA, the CDR3 is TGTGCCTGGACCGGGACAGGGGGCACCGGGGAGCTGTTTTTT. As protein: CAWTGTGGTGELFF.

This clone was counted a few times. The V gene is TRBV6-2 or TRBV6-3, the J gene TRBJ1-1; D ambiguous. The CDR3 loop spans 14 amino acids. Germline values: CDR1 MNHEY, CDR2 SVGEGT. V shed 0 bases and J shed 5 bases, with 10 bases lying between them. For the CDR3, the DNA is TGTGCCAGCAGTTACTCTGGCAGCGGAACTGAAGCTTTCTTT. It codes for CASSYSGSGTEAFF.

The table lists this clone with a few counts. The genes are TRBV5-1 and TRBJ2-2; a weak D match, TRBD1 (5 bases). The CDR3 sequence is 15 residues long. Trimming left V 5 bases short and J 1 base short, with 12 bases between. Germline V gives CDR1 SGHRS, CDR2 YFSETQ. CDR3 nucleotide sequence: TGCGCCAGCAGACTAAATACAGGGAACACCGGGGAGCTGTTTTTT. This encodes CASRLNTGNTGELFF.

The chain has TRBV12-3 or TRBV12-4 and TRBJ1-1, with a possible D match to TRBD1 (5 bases). The CDR3 spans 12 residues. Trimming left V 8 bases short and J 3 bases short, with 10 bases between. CDR3 sequence: CASCQGHTEAFF. Here the CDR3 DNA reads TGTGCCAGCTGCCAGGGCCACACTGAAGCTTTCTTT.

This clone was seen once. The V and J genes are TRBV28 and TRBJ1-2, with a weak D call TRBD1 (6 bases). From germline, CDR1 is MDHEN and CDR2 SYDVKM. The length of the CDR3 is 13 residues. Trimming took 11 bases from V and 1 from J, leaving 14 bases between them. In nucleotides, the CDR3 is TGTGCCTCCGGGGGGGGCTTTAACTATGGCTACACCTTC. Amino acid sequence: CASGGGFNYGYTF.

The rearrangement joins TRBV6-4 to TRBJ1-1, with TRBD1 as a possible D gene (5 bases). The CDR3 is 14 amino acids. Germline CDR1 and CDR2: MRHNA and SNTAGT. V lost 5 bases and J 5 bases, leaving 15 bases between the germline ends. CDR3 DNA: TGTGCCAGCAGTCCCGGGGGTGTGAGGACTGAAGCTTTCTTT. Translation gives CASSPGGVRTEAFF.

The V gene is TRBV30, the J gene TRBJ2-7; the D is unclear. The CDR3 is made up of 12 amino acids. Trimming pared 0 bases from V and 3 bases from J, leaving 6 bases between. The germline CDR1 and CDR2 sequences are GTSNPN and SVGIG (reference sequence). The CDR3 protein is CAWSVQFYEQYF. In nucleotides, the CDR3 is TGTGCCTGGAGTGTACAGTTCTACGAGCAGTACTTC.

J is TRBJ2-2 and V is TRBV3-1 (or the pseudogene TRBV3-2); 8 bases fit TRBD2. V gave up 0 bases and J gave up 6 bases; unmatched junction bases: 9. CDR1 LGHDT and CDR2 YNNKEL come from the germline V gene (reference sequence). This CDR3 region has 17 residues. Here the CDR3 DNA reads TGTGCCAGCAGCCAAGATGGGACTAGGATTTTTCCCGGGGAGCTGTTTTTT. Its protein product is CASSQDGTRIFPGELFF.